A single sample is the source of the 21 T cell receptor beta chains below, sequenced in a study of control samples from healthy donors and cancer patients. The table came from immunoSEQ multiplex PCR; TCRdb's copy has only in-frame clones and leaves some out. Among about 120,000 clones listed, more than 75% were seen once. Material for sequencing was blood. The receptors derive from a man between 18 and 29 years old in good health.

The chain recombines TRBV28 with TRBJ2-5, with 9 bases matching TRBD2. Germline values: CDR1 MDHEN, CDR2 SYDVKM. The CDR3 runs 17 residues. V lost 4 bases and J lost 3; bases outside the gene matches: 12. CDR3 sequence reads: CASSSTFAGGREETQYF. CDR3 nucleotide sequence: TGTGCCAGCAGTTCCACTTTTGCGGGAGGGCGGGAAGAGACCCAGTACTTC.

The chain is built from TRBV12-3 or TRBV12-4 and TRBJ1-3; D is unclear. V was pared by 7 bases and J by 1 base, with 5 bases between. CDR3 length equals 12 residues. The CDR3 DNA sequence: TGTGCCAGCACAGTTTCTGGAAACACCATATATTTT. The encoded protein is CASTVSGNTIYF.

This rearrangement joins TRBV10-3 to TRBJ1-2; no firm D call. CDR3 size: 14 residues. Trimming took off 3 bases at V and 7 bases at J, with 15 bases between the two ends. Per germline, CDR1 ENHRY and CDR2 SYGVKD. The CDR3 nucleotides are TGTGCCATCAGTGACGACTTCGCAGATGGTGGCTACACCTTC. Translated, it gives CAISDDFADGGYTF.

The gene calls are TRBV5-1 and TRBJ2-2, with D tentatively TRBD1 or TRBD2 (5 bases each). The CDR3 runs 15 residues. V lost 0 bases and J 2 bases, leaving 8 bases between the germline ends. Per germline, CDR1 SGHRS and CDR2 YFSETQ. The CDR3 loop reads CASSLGDGNTGELFF. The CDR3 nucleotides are TGCGCCAGCAGCTTGGGGGACGGAAACACCGGGGAGCTGTTTTTT.

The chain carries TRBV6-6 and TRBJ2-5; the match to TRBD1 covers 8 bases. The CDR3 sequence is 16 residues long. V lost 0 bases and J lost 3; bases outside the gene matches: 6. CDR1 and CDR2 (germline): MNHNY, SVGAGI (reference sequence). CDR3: CASSYSIRGQKETQYF. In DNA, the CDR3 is TGTGCCAGCAGTTACTCGATCAGGGGGCAAAAAGAGACCCAGTACTTC.

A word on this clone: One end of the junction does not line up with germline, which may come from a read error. Here the CDR3 DNA reads TGTGCCAGCAGCTACTTGAGCGCGACAGGCAACACTGAAGCTTTCTTT. The encoded protein is CASSYLSATGNTEAFF. The rearrangement links TRBV6-5 to TRBJ1-1; the D gene is possibly TRBD1 (6 bases). The CDR3 covers 16 residues. Looked up from germline, CDR1 is MNHEY and CDR2 is SVGAGI.

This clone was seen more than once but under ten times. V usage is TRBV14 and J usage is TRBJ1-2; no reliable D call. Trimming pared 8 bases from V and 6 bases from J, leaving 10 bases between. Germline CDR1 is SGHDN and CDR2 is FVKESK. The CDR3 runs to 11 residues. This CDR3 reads CASGSVDGYTF. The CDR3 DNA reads TGTGCCAGCGGGAGTGTCGATGGCTACACCTTC.

The CDR3 nucleotides read TGTGCCACCAGTGAGCCGGGCGCCTCTGGGGCCAACGTCCTGACTTTC. It encodes CATSEPGASGANVLTF. V usage is TRBV24-1 and J usage is TRBJ2-6; D not certain. This CDR3 contains 16 residues. The V gene's germline CDR1 is KGHDR and CDR2 SFDVKD. V was cut by 4 bases and J by 0 bases, with 9 bases left in between.

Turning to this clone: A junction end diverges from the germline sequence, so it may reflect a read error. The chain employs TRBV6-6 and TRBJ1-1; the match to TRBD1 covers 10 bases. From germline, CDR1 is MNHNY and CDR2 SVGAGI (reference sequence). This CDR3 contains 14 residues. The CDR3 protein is CASSLDRGNAEAFF. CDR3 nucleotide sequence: TGTGCCAGCAGCCTGGACAGGGGGAACGCTGAAGCTTTCTTT.

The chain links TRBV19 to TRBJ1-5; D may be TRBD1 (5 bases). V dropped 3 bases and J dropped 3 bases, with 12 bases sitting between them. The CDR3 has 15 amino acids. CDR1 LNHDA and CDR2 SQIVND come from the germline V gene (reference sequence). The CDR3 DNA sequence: TGTGCCAGTAGTATTCCCAGGGTTTTCAATCAGCCCCAGCATTTT. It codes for CASSIPRVFNQPQHF. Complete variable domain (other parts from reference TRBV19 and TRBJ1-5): DGGITQSPKYLFRKEGQNVTLSCEQNLNHDAMYWYRQDPGQGLRLIYYSQIVNDFQKGDIAEGYSVSREKKESFPLTVTSAQKNPTAFYLCASSIPRVFNQPQHFGDGTRLSIL.

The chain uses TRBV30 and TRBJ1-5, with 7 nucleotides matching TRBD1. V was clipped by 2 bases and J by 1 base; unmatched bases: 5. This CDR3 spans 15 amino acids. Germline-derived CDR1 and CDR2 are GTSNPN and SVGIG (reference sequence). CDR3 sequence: CAWSSGQASNQPQHF. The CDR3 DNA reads TGTGCCTGGAGTTCCGGACAGGCCAGCAATCAGCCCCAGCATTTT.

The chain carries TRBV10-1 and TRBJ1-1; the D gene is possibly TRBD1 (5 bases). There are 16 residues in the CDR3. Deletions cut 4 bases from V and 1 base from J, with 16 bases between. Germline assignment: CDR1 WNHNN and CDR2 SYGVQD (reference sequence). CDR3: CASSAIEGLKNTEAFF. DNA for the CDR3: TGCGCCAGCAGTGCAATCGAGGGGCTAAAGAACACTGAAGCTTTCTTT.

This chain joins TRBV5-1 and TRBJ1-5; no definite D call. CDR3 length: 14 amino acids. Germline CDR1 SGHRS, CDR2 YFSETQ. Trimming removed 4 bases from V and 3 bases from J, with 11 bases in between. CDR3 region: CASSPGAYNQPQHF. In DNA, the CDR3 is TGCGCCAGCAGCCCTGGCGCCTACAATCAGCCCCAGCATTTT.

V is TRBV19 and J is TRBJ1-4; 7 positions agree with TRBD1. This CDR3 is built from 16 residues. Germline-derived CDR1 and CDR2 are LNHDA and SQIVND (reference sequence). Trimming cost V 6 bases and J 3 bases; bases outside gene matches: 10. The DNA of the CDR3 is TGTGCCAGTAGCATGACAGGGTTTCGAGCTAATGAAAAACTGTTTTTT. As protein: CASSMTGFRANEKLFF.

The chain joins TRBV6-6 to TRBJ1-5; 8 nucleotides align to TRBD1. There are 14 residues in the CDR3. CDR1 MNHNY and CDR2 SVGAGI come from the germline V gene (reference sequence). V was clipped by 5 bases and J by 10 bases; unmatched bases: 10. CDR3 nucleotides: TGTGCCAGCAGTCCCGGACAGGGTCATCGCCCCCAGCATTTT. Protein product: CASSPGQGHRPQHF.

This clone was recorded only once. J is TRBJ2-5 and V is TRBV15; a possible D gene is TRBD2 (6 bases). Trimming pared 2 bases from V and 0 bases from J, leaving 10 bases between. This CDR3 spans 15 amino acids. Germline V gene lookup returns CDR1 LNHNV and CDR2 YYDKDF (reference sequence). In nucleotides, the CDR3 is TGTGCCACCAGCAGACGGAGGGACTACCAAGAGACCCAGTACTTC. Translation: CATSRRRDYQETQYF.

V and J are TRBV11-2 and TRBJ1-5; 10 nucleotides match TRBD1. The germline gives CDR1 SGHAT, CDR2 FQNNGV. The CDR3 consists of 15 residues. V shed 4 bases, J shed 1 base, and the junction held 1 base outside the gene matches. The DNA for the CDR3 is TGTGCCAGCAGCTGGGACAGGGGAAGCAATCAGCCCCAGCATTTT. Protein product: CASSWDRGSNQPQHF.

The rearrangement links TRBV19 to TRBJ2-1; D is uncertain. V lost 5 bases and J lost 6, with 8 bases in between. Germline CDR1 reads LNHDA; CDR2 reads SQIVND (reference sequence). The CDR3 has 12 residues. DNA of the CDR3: TGTGCCAGTAGTGACGACGGCAATGAGCAGTTCTTC. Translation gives CASSDDGNEQFF.

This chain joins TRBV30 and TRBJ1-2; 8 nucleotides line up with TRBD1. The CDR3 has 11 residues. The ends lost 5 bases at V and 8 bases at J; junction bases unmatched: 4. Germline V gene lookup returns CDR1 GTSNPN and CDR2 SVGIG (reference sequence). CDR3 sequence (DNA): TGTGCCTGGGCCGACAGGGGCGGCTACACCTTC. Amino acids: CAWADRGGYTF.

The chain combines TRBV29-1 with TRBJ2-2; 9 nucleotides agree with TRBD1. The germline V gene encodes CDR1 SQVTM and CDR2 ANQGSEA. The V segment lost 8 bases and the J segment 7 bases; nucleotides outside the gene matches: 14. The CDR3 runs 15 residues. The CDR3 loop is CSTSWGQGGIGELFF. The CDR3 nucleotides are TGCAGCACCTCCTGGGGACAGGGTGGGATCGGGGAGCTGTTTTTT.

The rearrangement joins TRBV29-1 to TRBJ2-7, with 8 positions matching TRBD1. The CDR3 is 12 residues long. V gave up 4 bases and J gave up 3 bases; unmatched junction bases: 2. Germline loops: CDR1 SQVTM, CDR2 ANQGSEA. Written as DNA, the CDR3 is TGCAGCGTTGGGACAGGGAACTACGAGCAGTACTTC. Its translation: CSVGTGNYEQYF.